Included here is one T cell receptor (beta chain) sequence, with context. What it binds is unknown. Time point described: pre-sensitization, week 0. As for treatment: therapeutic diphenylcyclopropenone sensitization with weekly scalp DPC. Donors were 18 to 70-year-old alopecia patients suitable for DPC. Before extraction, the whole blood was not fractionated, and total RNA was taken from it. TCRdb reprocessed the RACE reads with MiXCR, giving one entry per CDR3 protein. The sample records under 400,000 distinct CDR3 sequences, about 5.1% being singletons. CDR1 SGHRS and CDR2 YFSETQ come from the germline V gene. There are 16 residues in the CDR3. Losses at the gene ends were 4 bases for V and 4 bases for J; bases not matched to a gene: 7. This sample was included in a study of human T cells and chemical hapten exposure. The study's findings and limits: No change in TCRs above 1 in 1000 frequency was produced by DPC sensitization.

This TCR was sampled from a woman between 50 and 59 years old with alopecia areata. Some clones in this sample may be carry-over from other donors' samples. This specimen was whole blood, taken in connection with sensitization to the hapten diphenylcyclopropenone (DPC). This sequence joins TRBV5-1 and TRBJ2-2; 10 bases are a match to TRBD2. This CDR3 is CASSPGLAELTGELFF. CDR3 DNA: TGCGCCAGCAGCCCCGGACTAGCGGAGCTCACCGGGGAGCTGTTTTTT.